The clone carrying this T cell receptor (beta chain) was observed a handful of times. Constant-segment primers and 5'RACE yielded cDNA libraries for TCR alpha and TCR beta, each carrying sample barcodes and UMIs. TCRdb re-called the 5' RACE reads through MiXCR, storing one row per CDR3 protein. Here the sample spans 150,000 to 200,000 distinct CDR3 sequences, approximately 10% being singletons. The data were obtained in a study of T-cell memory formation after mild COVID-19. Study-level background: The study found TCR clusters largely donor specific.

The trim removed 4 bases at V and 2 bases at J, leaving 5 bases unmatched. CDR1 and CDR2 (germline): SGHRS, YFSETQ. The CDR3 has 14 amino acids. Specimen: PBMCs or a T cell subset sorted from them (not recorded which). This TCR derives from a man aged 18-30 years who had mild COVID-19 (a few samples of this study predate the infection). Cell type and time point are not known. V gene TRBV5-1 combines with J gene TRBJ2-5, with 7 bases matching TRBD1. The CDR3: CASSRGRGQETQYF. The CDR3 DNA follows: TGCGCCAGCAGCCGGGGCAGGGGGCAAGAGACCCAGTACTTC.